These T cell receptor beta chains were read from a single sample in a study of response to subunit inactivated influenza vaccine. TCRdb analysed the RT-PCR reads with MiXCR anew, one entry per CDR3 protein. The sample has roughly 190,000 distinct CDR3 sequences, about an eighth seen once. Specimen: CD8+ T cells sorted from PBMCs, collected around 5 days after vaccination. Every receptor here comes from a middle-aged man who received an inactivated influenza vaccine. The CDR3 runs from the conserved cysteine through the conserved F or W. A D gene is named only where the DNA matches it firmly. A clone size is listed for some rows: how often the clone was seen (once, few, many), or a class if it is expanded.

j_gene: TRBJ2-5
abundance: .
d_gene: .
v_gene: TRBV11-2
CDR3aa: CASSEQGETQYF
CDR3nt: TGTGCCAGCAGCGAGCAAGGGGAGACCCAATACTTC

j_gene: TRBJ2-1
abundance: few
d_gene: TRBD1
v_gene: TRBV28
CDR3aa: CASSLYPGGYNEQFF
CDR3nt: TGTGCCAGCAGTTTATACCCAGGGGGCTACAATGAGCAGTTCTTC

j_gene: TRBJ2-1
abundance: .
d_gene: .
v_gene: TRBV11-3
CDR3aa: CASSPPGGFEQFF
CDR3nt: TGTGCCAGCAGCCCACCGGGCGGTTTTGAGCAGTTCTTC

j_gene: TRBJ2-3
abundance: .
d_gene: TRBD1
v_gene: TRBV20-1
CDR3aa: CCARGSVGQGSTDTQYF
CDR3nt: TGCTGTGCTAGAGGCTCTGTCGGACAGGGTAGCACAGATACGCAGTATTTT

j_gene: TRBJ2-2
abundance: few
d_gene: .
v_gene: TRBV9
CDR3aa: CASSPTSAMPGTGELFF
CDR3nt: TGTGCCAGCAGCCCCACCTCTGCCATGCCGGGGACCGGGGAGCTGTTTTTT

j_gene: TRBJ1-1
abundance: .
d_gene: TRBD1
v_gene: TRBV6-1
CDR3aa: CASSEGRGRLTEAFF
CDR3nt: TGTGCCAGCAGTGAGGGCAGGGGGCGGCTCACTGAAGCTTTCTTT

j_gene: TRBJ2-7
abundance: .
d_gene: .
v_gene: TRBV6-4
CDR3aa: CASSDSRARGDGEHSYEQYF
CDR3nt: TGTGCCAGCAGTGACTCGAGGGCAAGAGGGGACGGGGAGCACTCCTACGAGCAGTACTTC

j_gene: TRBJ2-1
abundance: .
d_gene: .
v_gene: TRBV7-6
CDR3aa: CASSLPSAGSSDNEQFF
CDR3nt: TGTGCCAGCAGCTTGCCCTCGGCAGGGTCCAGCGACAATGAGCAGTTCTTC

j_gene: TRBJ1-2
abundance: .
d_gene: .
v_gene: TRBV20-1
CDR3aa: CSARGGDLNYGYTF
CDR3nt: TGCAGTGCTAGAGGCGGGGATTTAAACTATGGCTACACCTTC

j_gene: TRBJ2-7
abundance: .
d_gene: .
v_gene: TRBV30
CDR3aa: CAWNPGSSYEQYF
CDR3nt: TGTGCCTGGAACCCAGGGAGCTCCTACGAGCAGTACTTC

j_gene: TRBJ2-1
abundance: few
d_gene: .
v_gene: TRBV6-2/TRBV6-3
CDR3aa: CASSYVWGMYEQFF
CDR3nt: TGTGCCAGCAGTTACGTGTGGGGCATGTATGAGCAGTTCTTC

j_gene: TRBJ2-5
abundance: .
d_gene: .
v_gene: TRBV15
CDR3aa: CATSRDRTGIQETQYF
CDR3nt: TGTGCCACCAGCAGAGATCGCACAGGAATCCAAGAGACCCAGTACTTC

j_gene: TRBJ2-7
abundance: .
d_gene: TRBD2
v_gene: TRBV7-6
CDR3aa: CASSLYSGDFYEQYF
CDR3nt: TGTGCCAGCAGCTTATATAGCGGGGACTTCTACGAGCAGTACTTC

j_gene: TRBJ2-2
abundance: many
d_gene: TRBD1
v_gene: TRBV29-1
CDR3aa: CSVELKGQGNTGELFF
CDR3nt: TGCAGCGTTGAACTAAAAGGACAGGGGAACACCGGGGAGCTGTTTTTT

j_gene: TRBJ2-7
abundance: .
d_gene: .
v_gene: TRBV20-1
CDR3aa: CSARDVGYEQYF
CDR3nt: TGCAGTGCTAGAGACGTCGGCTACGAGCAGTACTTC

j_gene: TRBJ2-5
abundance: .
d_gene: .
v_gene: TRBV14
CDR3aa: CASSPGKSLYQETQYF
CDR3nt: TGTGCCAGCAGCCCCGGGAAATCTTTGTACCAAGAGACCCAGTACTTC

j_gene: TRBJ2-7
abundance: .
d_gene: .
v_gene: TRBV28
CDR3aa: CASSQGRGQYF
CDR3nt: TGTGCCAGCAGCCAGGGACGAGGGCAGTACTTC

j_gene: TRBJ1-2
abundance: .
d_gene: TRBD1
v_gene: TRBV14
CDR3aa: CASSLGQHYGYTF
CDR3nt: TGTGCCAGCAGTCTGGGACAGCACTATGGCTACACCTTC

j_gene: TRBJ2-5
abundance: few
d_gene: .
v_gene: TRBV12-3/TRBV12-4
CDR3aa: CASSKASGTRLQETQYF
CDR3nt: TGTGCCAGCAGTAAAGCCTCCGGGACAAGATTACAAGAGACCCAGTACTTC

j_gene: TRBJ2-7
abundance: .
d_gene: .
v_gene: TRBV5-1
CDR3aa: CASSPEGFSGEQYF
CDR3nt: TGCGCCAGCAGCCCAGAGGGGTTCTCGGGTGAGCAGTACTTC

j_gene: TRBJ2-4
abundance: .
d_gene: TRBD1
v_gene: TRBV27
CDR3aa: CASSLTGALAKNIQYF
CDR3nt: TGTGCCAGCAGTTTGACAGGGGCCCTAGCCAAAAACATTCAGTACTTC

j_gene: TRBJ2-1
abundance: many
d_gene: TRBD1
v_gene: TRBV7-9
CDR3aa: CASSPTRDRGNEQFF
CDR3nt: TGTGCCAGCAGCCCTACCCGGGACAGGGGCAATGAGCAGTTCTTC

j_gene: TRBJ2-7
abundance: few
d_gene: .
v_gene: TRBV7-9
CDR3aa: CAGGAGSYEQYF
CDR3nt: TGTGCCGGGGGGGCAGGCAGCTACGAGCAGTACTTC

j_gene: TRBJ2-7
abundance: few
d_gene: .
v_gene: TRBV4-2
CDR3aa: CASSQESGFPYEQYF
CDR3nt: TGTGCCAGCAGCCAAGAGTCAGGGTTTCCCTACGAGCAGTACTTC

j_gene: TRBJ1-6
abundance: .
d_gene: TRBD1
v_gene: TRBV4-3
CDR3aa: CASSGTGDNSPLHF
CDR3nt: TGCGCCAGTTCCGGGACAGGAGATAATTCACCCCTCCACTTT

j_gene: TRBJ1-4
abundance: .
d_gene: TRBD1
v_gene: TRBV30
CDR3aa: CAWSRDREREKLFF
CDR3nt: TGTGCCTGGAGTCGGGACAGGGAACGGGAAAAACTGTTTTTT